The rows below give T cell receptor beta chains drawn from one sample of a study of cytomegalovirus exposure and HLA in healthy donors. Some clones are missing from TCRdb's copy, which holds only in-frame ones; the method was immunoSEQ multiplex PCR. The table records about 200,000 clones, 70% to 85% of them present only once. Material: PBMCs. All receptors derive from a boy between 2 and 10 years old in good health and CMV-seronegative. Both conserved end residues are part of each CDR3. The D gene is left open where the match is weak. Not every row has a clone size; where given, it reads once, few, many or a size class.

V: TRBV18; D: TRBD2; size: .; J: TRBJ2-7; CDR3: CASSPPLGTGTSGGSSYEQYF; DNA: TGTGCCAGCTCACCACCGTTGGGTACCGGGACTAGCGGGGGGAGCTCCTACGAGCAGTACTTC
V: TRBV27; D: TRBD1; size: .; J: TRBJ1-2; CDR3: CASSFSGTGVGYTF; DNA: TGTGCCAGCAGTTTCTCCGGGACAGGGGTCGGCTACACCTTC
V: TRBV7-2; D: .; size: .; J: TRBJ2-3; CDR3: CASSLVWGVTDTQYF; DNA: TGTGCCAGCAGCTTAGTCTGGGGGGTCACAGATACGCAGTATTTT
V: TRBV7-9; D: .; size: once; J: TRBJ2-3; CDR3: CASSSRPGGWDTQYF; DNA: TGTGCCAGCAGCTCCCGACCAGGAGGTTGGGATACGCAGTATTTT
V: TRBV4-2; D: TRBD1; size: .; J: TRBJ1-2; CDR3: CASSQRGADRGYGYTF; DNA: TGTGCCAGCAGCCAGCGGGGAGCGGACAGGGGGTATGGCTACACCTTC
V: TRBV5-6; D: TRBD1; size: .; J: TRBJ2-1; CDR3: CASSFLDRVGEQFF; DNA: TGTGCCAGCAGCTTCTTGGACAGGGTAGGTGAGCAGTTCTTC
V: TRBV7-3; D: TRBD2; size: .; J: TRBJ2-3; CDR3: CASSLGTSGGSDTQYF; DNA: TGTGCCAGCAGCCTTGGGACTAGCGGGGGTTCAGATACGCAGTATTTT
V: TRBV19; D: TRBD1; size: .; J: TRBJ2-7; CDR3: CASTADRYSYEQYF; DNA: TGTGCCAGTACTGCGGACAGGTACTCCTACGAGCAGTACTTC
V: TRBV15; D: TRBD2; size: .; J: TRBJ2-5; CDR3: CATSTSGGPETQYF; DNA: TGTGCCACCAGCACTAGCGGGGGACCGGAGACCCAGTACTTC
V: TRBV5-1; D: .; size: .; J: TRBJ2-7; CDR3: CASSLEPQGLSYEQYF; DNA: TGCGCCAGCAGCTTGGAGCCCCAGGGTCTCTCCTACGAGCAGTACTTC
V: TRBV6-5; D: TRBD1; size: few; J: TRBJ1-2; CDR3: CASSTDRGGYGYTF; DNA: TGTGCCAGCAGCACCGACAGGGGAGGCTATGGCTACACCTTC
V: TRBV6-4; D: .; size: few; J: TRBJ2-1; CDR3: CASSDSEGGGLFF; DNA: TGTGCCAGCAGTGACTCGGAGGGGGGGGGCCTTTTCTTC
V: TRBV7-9; D: .; size: .; J: TRBJ1-4; CDR3: CASSLHRRLRGNEKLFF; DNA: TGTGCCAGCAGCCTCCATAGGCGGCTGAGGGGGAATGAAAAACTGTTTTTT
V: TRBV9; D: .; size: .; J: TRBJ2-3; CDR3: CASSVGGGPTTDTQYF; DNA: TGTGCCAGCAGCGTAGGCGGGGGCCCTACCACAGATACGCAGTATTTT
V: TRBV7-9; D: TRBD1; size: .; J: TRBJ2-7; CDR3: CASSPKTGAGQSVGYF; DNA: TGTGCCAGCAGTCCCAAGACAGGGGCCGGACAATCGGTCGGGTACTTC
V: TRBV6-6; D: .; size: .; J: TRBJ2-7; CDR3: CASSYDSVYEQYF; DNA: TGTGCCAGCAGTTACGACAGCGTCTACGAGCAGTACTTC
V: TRBV18; D: TRBD1; size: few; J: TRBJ2-1; CDR3: CASSPGQGSEQFF; DNA: TGTGCCAGCTCACCGGGACAGGGTTCCGAGCAGTTCTTC
V: TRBV7-2; D: TRBD2; size: few; J: TRBJ2-1; CDR3: CASSLLRGGLYEQFF; DNA: TGTGCCAGCAGCTTACTCCGGGGGGGCCTCTATGAGCAGTTCTTC
V: TRBV7-3; D: TRBD1; size: few; J: TRBJ1-2; CDR3: CASSPLDRDGGYTF; DNA: TGTGCCAGCAGCCCGCTAGACAGGGATGGTGGCTACACCTTC
V: TRBV11-1; D: TRBD2; size: .; J: TRBJ2-7; CDR3: CASSPGTSGVLSYEQYF; DNA: TGTGCCAGCAGCCCCGGGACTAGCGGGGTGCTGTCCTACGAGCAGTACTTC
V: TRBV29-1; D: .; size: .; J: TRBJ2-3; CDR3: CSVGISSSPTDTQYF; DNA: TGCAGCGTCGGGATTAGCAGTTCCCCCACAGATACGCAGTATTTT
V: TRBV5-6; D: .; size: .; J: TRBJ1-2; CDR3: CASSLFIQGQNYGYTF; DNA: TGTGCCAGCAGCTTGTTCATCCAGGGACAAAACTATGGCTACACCTTC
V: TRBV5-5; D: .; size: .; J: TRBJ2-7; CDR3: CASSLSGASSYEQYF; DNA: TGTGCCAGCAGCTTGTCAGGGGCCAGCTCCTACGAGCAGTACTTC
V: TRBV11-2; D: TRBD2; size: .; J: TRBJ2-2; CDR3: CASSTLGLAVYTGELFF; DNA: TGTGCCAGCAGCACCCTCGGACTAGCGGTGTACACCGGGGAGCTGTTTTTT
V: TRBV7-8; D: .; size: .; J: TRBJ2-1; CDR3: CASSLELAPSYNEQFF; DNA: TGTGCCAGCAGCTTAGAGCTAGCCCCCTCCTACAATGAGCAGTTCTTC
V: TRBV19; D: .; size: few; J: TRBJ1-2; CDR3: CASTLDRGLDYGYTF; DNA: TGTGCCAGTACCCTAGACCGCGGGTTGGACTATGGCTACACCTTC
V: TRBV19; D: .; size: .; J: TRBJ2-5; CDR3: CASSAFRDIQETQYF; DNA: TGTGCCAGTAGTGCTTTCCGGGATATACAAGAGACCCAGTACTTC
V: TRBV5-1; D: TRBD2; size: .; J: TRBJ2-7; CDR3: CASSPRGDEQYF; DNA: TGCGCCAGCAGCCCCCGGGGGGACGAGCAGTACTTC
V: TRBV6-5; D: TRBD2; size: few; J: TRBJ2-7; CDR3: CASSLSGGGVYEQYF; DNA: TGTGCCAGTTCACTTAGCGGGGGAGGTGTCTACGAGCAGTACTTC
V: TRBV6-5; D: .; size: .; J: TRBJ1-1; CDR3: CASSYRTGAREEAFF; DNA: TGTGCCAGCAGTTATCGAACAGGCGCCCGAGAAGAAGCTTTCTTT
V: TRBV6-6; D: TRBD1; size: .; J: TRBJ1-1; CDR3: CASSRAGGEAFF; DNA: TGTGCCAGCAGTCGAGCAGGGGGTGAAGCTTTCTTT
V: TRBV7-2; D: TRBD2; size: .; J: TRBJ2-1; CDR3: CASSLASPGGVF; DNA: TGTGCCAGCAGCTTAGCCTCGCCCGGGGGGGTCTTC
V: TRBV6-5; D: .; size: once; J: TRBJ1-1; CDR3: CASSYSRHQNTEAFF; DNA: TGTGCCAGCAGTTACTCGAGACACCAGAACACTGAAGCTTTCTTT
V: TRBV4-1; D: TRBD1; size: .; J: TRBJ1-3; CDR3: CASSSSGTGPDTIYF; DNA: TGCGCCAGCAGCTCCTCCGGGACAGGGCCCGACACCATATATTTT
V: TRBV27; D: .; size: once; J: TRBJ2-3; CDR3: CASSSPQGGTDTQYF; DNA: TGTGCCAGCAGTTCCCCACAGGGAGGCACAGATACGCAGTATTTT
V: TRBV30; D: TRBD1; size: .; J: TRBJ1-2; CDR3: CAGQGGYGYTF; DNA: TGTGCCGGACAGGGGGGTTATGGCTACACCTTC
V: TRBV6-5; D: .; size: .; J: TRBJ2-1; CDR3: CASSPPTSLGEQFF; DNA: TGTGCCAGCAGCCCCCCGACTAGTTTGGGTGAGCAGTTCTTC
V: TRBV27; D: .; size: .; J: TRBJ2-7; CDR3: CASSQTTTYEQYF; DNA: TGTGCCAGCAGTCAGACGACAACCTACGAGCAGTACTTC
V: TRBV21-1; D: .; size: .; J: TRBJ2-7; CDR3: CASSKNDRDRDIGYEQYF; DNA: TGTGCCAGCAGCAAAAACGATCGGGACAGGGATATCGGCTACGAGCAGTACTTC
V: TRBV4-2; D: .; size: .; J: TRBJ1-2; CDR3: CASSQEFSTDYGYTF; DNA: TGTGCCAGCAGCCAAGAATTTAGTACAGATTATGGCTACACCTTC
V: TRBV27; D: TRBD2; size: .; J: TRBJ2-1; CDR3: CASSSAGGGNEQFF; DNA: TGTGCCAGCAGTTCAGCGGGGGGAGGAAATGAGCAGTTCTTC
V: TRBV9; D: .; size: .; J: TRBJ1-2; CDR3: CASSVANNYGYTF; DNA: TGTGCCAGCAGCGTAGCTAATAACTATGGCTACACCTTC
V: TRBV19; D: TRBD1; size: .; J: TRBJ1-1; CDR3: CASTPWAGGMNTEAFF; DNA: TGTGCCAGTACCCCCTGGGCAGGGGGGATGAACACTGAAGCTTTCTTT
V: TRBV7-2; D: TRBD2; size: .; J: TRBJ2-1; CDR3: CASSLGGGLAGPYNEQFF; DNA: TGTGCCAGCAGCTTAGGAGGTGGACTAGCGGGCCCTTACAATGAGCAGTTCTTC
V: TRBV7-2; D: TRBD2; size: .; J: TRBJ2-3; CDR3: CASSLAGGAVDTQYF; DNA: TGTGCCAGCAGCTTAGCCGGGGGGGCCGTAGATACGCAGTATTTT
V: TRBV7-9; D: .; size: .; J: TRBJ1-4; CDR3: CASSFTGTNEKLFF; DNA: TGTGCCAGCAGCTTCACAGGGACTAATGAAAAACTGTTTTTT
V: TRBV2; D: .; size: .; J: TRBJ2-2; CDR3: CASTRDWSGELFF; DNA: TGTGCCAGCACCAGGGATTGGAGCGGGGAGCTGTTTTTT
V: TRBV11-1; D: .; size: .; J: TRBJ2-6; CDR3: CASSLSGANVLTF; DNA: TGTGCCAGCAGCCTGAGTGGGGCCAACGTCCTGACTTTC
V: TRBV19; D: TRBD1; size: .; J: TRBJ1-5; CDR3: CASRIQGSLGNQPQHF; DNA: TGTGCCAGTAGGATACAGGGGAGTTTGGGCAATCAGCCCCAGCATTTT
V: TRBV27; D: TRBD1; size: .; J: TRBJ1-1; CDR3: CASSISGGANTEAFF; DNA: TGTGCCAGCAGTATCTCAGGGGGCGCGAACACTGAAGCTTTCTTT
V: TRBV7-9; D: .; size: .; J: TRBJ2-5; CDR3: CASSLEELEQETQYF; DNA: TGTGCCAGCAGCTTAGAAGAGCTGGAGCAAGAGACCCAGTACTTC
V: TRBV5-6; D: .; size: .; J: TRBJ1-2; CDR3: CAIGRGGSNYGYTF; DNA: TGTGCCATCGGTCGGGGGGGATCTAACTATGGCTACACCTTC
V: TRBV29-1; D: .; size: few; J: TRBJ1-4; CDR3: CSVGGATNEKLFF; DNA: TGCAGCGTCGGAGGGGCAACTAATGAAAAACTGTTTTTT